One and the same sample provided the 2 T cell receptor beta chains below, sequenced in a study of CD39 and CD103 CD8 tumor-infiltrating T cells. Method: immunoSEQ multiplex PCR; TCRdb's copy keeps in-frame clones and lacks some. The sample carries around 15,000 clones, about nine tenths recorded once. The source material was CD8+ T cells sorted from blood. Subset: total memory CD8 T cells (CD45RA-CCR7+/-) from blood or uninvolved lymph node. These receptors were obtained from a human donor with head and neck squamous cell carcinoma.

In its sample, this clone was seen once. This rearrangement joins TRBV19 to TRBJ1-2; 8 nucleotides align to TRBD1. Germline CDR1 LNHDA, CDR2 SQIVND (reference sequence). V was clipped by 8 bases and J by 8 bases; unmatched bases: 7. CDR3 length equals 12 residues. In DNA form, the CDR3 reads TGTGCCAGTGCCGACAGGGGAGACGGCTACACCTTC. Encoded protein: CASADRGDGYTF.

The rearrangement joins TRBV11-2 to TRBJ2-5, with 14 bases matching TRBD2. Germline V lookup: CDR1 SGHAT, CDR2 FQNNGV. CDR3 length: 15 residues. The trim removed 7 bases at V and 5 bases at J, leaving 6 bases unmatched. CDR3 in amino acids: CASTRLAGGLETQYF. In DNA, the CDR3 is TGTGCCAGCACCAGACTAGCGGGGGGGCTGGAGACCCAGTACTTC.